This is a list of T cell receptor beta chains from one sample in a study of blood T cell repertoires in COVID-19. Here immunoSEQ multiplex PCR was the method, and the copy in TCRdb shows in-frame clones only, minus some. The sample holds under 200,000 clones, around 85% seen once. Sequencing was done on a sample of peripheral blood. These TCRs come from a woman aged 60-70 years with COVID-19, enrolled during active disease. CDR3s include the opening cysteine and the closing phenylalanine or tryptophan. Fields, in order: CDR3 DNA, CDR3 protein, V gene, clone size, J gene, D gene. A D gene is named only where the DNA matches it firmly. For some rows the clone size is stated as once, few or many, or as a class when expanded; others skip it.

CDR3 DNA: TGTGCCAGCAGCGCCCCTAGTATGAACACTGAAGCTTTCTTT; CDR3 protein: CASSAPSMNTEAFF; V gene: TRBV9; clone size: .; J gene: TRBJ1-1; D gene: .
CDR3 DNA: TGTGCCTGGAGTGTCCTAACGACAGGGACATACTCACCCCTCCACTTT; CDR3 protein: CAWSVLTTGTYSPLHF; V gene: TRBV30; clone size: .; J gene: TRBJ1-6; D gene: TRBD1
CDR3 DNA: TGTGCCAGCAGCCCCCTCGGTCTAGCGGGAGTCTACAATGAGCAGTTCTTC; CDR3 protein: CASSPLGLAGVYNEQFF; V gene: TRBV6-2/TRBV6-3; clone size: .; J gene: TRBJ2-1; D gene: TRBD2
CDR3 DNA: TGCGCCAGCAGTGACAGGGTTAATGAAAAACTGTTTTTT; CDR3 protein: CASSDRVNEKLFF; V gene: TRBV5-1; clone size: .; J gene: TRBJ1-4; D gene: TRBD1
CDR3 DNA: TGTGCCAGCACCCAGAGGGGGCCGGATGGCTACACCTTC; CDR3 protein: CASTQRGPDGYTF; V gene: TRBV6-5; clone size: once; J gene: TRBJ1-2; D gene: TRBD1
CDR3 DNA: TGTGCCAGCAGCATCCATCCGGGGGTCTCCTACGAGCAGTACTTC; CDR3 protein: CASSIHPGVSYEQYF; V gene: TRBV7-2; clone size: .; J gene: TRBJ2-7; D gene: .
CDR3 DNA: TGTGCCAGCAGTTACGGCGGGAGGGCCTATGAGCAGTTCTTC; CDR3 protein: CASSYGGRAYEQFF; V gene: TRBV6-5; clone size: .; J gene: TRBJ2-1; D gene: TRBD2
CDR3 DNA: TGTGCCACCGCGACTAGCGGGAAACAAGAGACCCAGTACTTC; CDR3 protein: CATATSGKQETQYF; V gene: TRBV10-3; clone size: once; J gene: TRBJ2-5; D gene: TRBD2
CDR3 DNA: TGTGCCAGCAGCGTCCAGGGTCACACCGGGGAGCTGTTTTTT; CDR3 protein: CASSVQGHTGELFF; V gene: TRBV27; clone size: once; J gene: TRBJ2-2; D gene: .
CDR3 DNA: TGCGCCAGCAGCTTGACAGGGGCGAGCAATCAGCCCCAGCATTTT; CDR3 protein: CASSLTGASNQPQHF; V gene: TRBV5-1; clone size: .; J gene: TRBJ1-5; D gene: TRBD1
CDR3 DNA: TGTGCCAGTAGTACCCCACGCGGACAGGGGTTCCATGGCTACACCTTC; CDR3 protein: CASSTPRGQGFHGYTF; V gene: TRBV19; clone size: .; J gene: TRBJ1-2; D gene: TRBD1
CDR3 DNA: TGTGCCAGCAGACGACAGGGTTCTAATGAAAAACTGTTTTTT; CDR3 protein: CASRRQGSNEKLFF; V gene: TRBV6-5; clone size: .; J gene: TRBJ1-4; D gene: TRBD1
CDR3 DNA: TGTGCCTGGAGTGAGGGGCTCTCTGGAAACACCATATATTTT; CDR3 protein: CAWSEGLSGNTIYF; V gene: TRBV30; clone size: .; J gene: TRBJ1-3; D gene: .
CDR3 DNA: TGTGCCAGCAGCTTAGGCGTGGCTAGCGCCTACGAGCAGTACTTC; CDR3 protein: CASSLGVASAYEQYF; V gene: TRBV7-2; clone size: .; J gene: TRBJ2-7; D gene: .
CDR3 DNA: TGTGCCAGCAGCGGTCTAGCCGGACGGCAGTTCTTC; CDR3 protein: CASSGLAGRQFF; V gene: TRBV2; clone size: .; J gene: TRBJ2-1; D gene: .
CDR3 DNA: TGTGCCAGCAGTTATGGTATTGCAGGGGCGAATTCACCCCTCCACTTT; CDR3 protein: CASSYGIAGANSPLHF; V gene: TRBV6-5; clone size: .; J gene: TRBJ1-6; D gene: .
CDR3 DNA: TGTGCCAGCTCACGAGGACAGGGTGCATCACCCCTCCACTTT; CDR3 protein: CASSRGQGASPLHF; V gene: TRBV18; clone size: .; J gene: TRBJ1-6; D gene: TRBD1
CDR3 DNA: TGTGCCACCAGCAGAATACCGACAGGGGTTTGGAATCAGCCCCAGCATTTT; CDR3 protein: CATSRIPTGVWNQPQHF; V gene: TRBV15; clone size: .; J gene: TRBJ1-5; D gene: TRBD1
CDR3 DNA: TGTGCCAGCAGCGCCCAAACAGGGGGCGGGTACGAGCAGTACTTC; CDR3 protein: CASSAQTGGGYEQYF; V gene: TRBV9; clone size: .; J gene: TRBJ2-7; D gene: TRBD1
CDR3 DNA: TGTGCTAGTGGTTTGGTAATTAGCGGGAGCACAGATACGCAGTATTTT; CDR3 protein: CASGLVISGSTDTQYF; V gene: TRBV12-5; clone size: .; J gene: TRBJ2-3; D gene: TRBD2
CDR3 DNA: TGCGCCAGCAGAAGGGCAGGGTTTGGCGACAATGAGCAGTTCTTC; CDR3 protein: CASRRAGFGDNEQFF; V gene: TRBV4-1; clone size: .; J gene: TRBJ2-1; D gene: .
CDR3 DNA: TGTGCCAGCAGCTCAAACAGGGGAGGCTACACCTTC; CDR3 protein: CASSSNRGGYTF; V gene: TRBV11-2; clone size: .; J gene: TRBJ1-2; D gene: TRBD1
CDR3 DNA: TGTGCCAGCAGCTTGGGACAGGGAATCTCTGGAAACACCATATATTTT; CDR3 protein: CASSLGQGISGNTIYF; V gene: TRBV5-5; clone size: .; J gene: TRBJ1-3; D gene: TRBD1
CDR3 DNA: TGCAGCGTTGTGCTTGGACAGGGAAGAAATGAAGCTTTCTTT; CDR3 protein: CSVVLGQGRNEAFF; V gene: TRBV29-1; clone size: .; J gene: TRBJ1-1; D gene: TRBD1
CDR3 DNA: TGTGCCAGCAGTCGGGCTAGCGGGAGGGCCCACACCGGGGAGCTGTTTTTT; CDR3 protein: CASSRASGRAHTGELFF; V gene: TRBV6-2/TRBV6-3; clone size: .; J gene: TRBJ2-2; D gene: TRBD2
CDR3 DNA: TGCAGTGCTAGATACGAAGAGGGGCAGTTCTTC; CDR3 protein: CSARYEEGQFF; V gene: TRBV20-1; clone size: .; J gene: TRBJ2-1; D gene: .
CDR3 DNA: TGTGCCAGCAGCGGGGGACTAGCGGGTCTCAGCTCCTACAATGAGCAGTTCTTC; CDR3 protein: CASSGGLAGLSSYNEQFF; V gene: TRBV4-2; clone size: .; J gene: TRBJ2-1; D gene: TRBD2
CDR3 DNA: TGTGCCAGCAGTAACTTATACGAGCAGTACTTC; CDR3 protein: CASSNLYEQYF; V gene: TRBV6-2/TRBV6-3; clone size: .; J gene: TRBJ2-7; D gene: .
CDR3 DNA: TGTGCCAGCAGCCAGGTTTTCAACGAGCAGTACTTC; CDR3 protein: CASSQVFNEQYF; V gene: TRBV6-6; clone size: .; J gene: TRBJ2-7; D gene: .
CDR3 DNA: TGTGCCTGGAATCCGGGGATCTCACCCCTCCACTTT; CDR3 protein: CAWNPGISPLHF; V gene: TRBV30; clone size: once; J gene: TRBJ1-6; D gene: .
CDR3 DNA: TGTGCCAGTAATGGTCTGACTAGCGGGTCCCCCACAGATACGCAGTATTTT; CDR3 protein: CASNGLTSGSPTDTQYF; V gene: TRBV19; clone size: .; J gene: TRBJ2-3; D gene: TRBD2
CDR3 DNA: TGTGCCAGCAGCTTGTTCCGGGACAGGGGCACTGAAGCTTTCTTT; CDR3 protein: CASSLFRDRGTEAFF; V gene: TRBV5-5; clone size: .; J gene: TRBJ1-1; D gene: TRBD1
CDR3 DNA: TGTGCCAGCAGCTTTAGGACTAGCGGCACGGCCTACGAGCAGTACTTC; CDR3 protein: CASSFRTSGTAYEQYF; V gene: TRBV5-6; clone size: once; J gene: TRBJ2-7; D gene: TRBD2
CDR3 DNA: TGTGCCAGCACCAGAGGGCTGAACAGGGGGCTATTAAACACTGAAGCTTTCTTT; CDR3 protein: CASTRGLNRGLLNTEAFF; V gene: TRBV11-2; clone size: few; J gene: TRBJ1-1; D gene: TRBD1
CDR3 DNA: TGTGCCAGCAGCCCAGGGGGTCGAGCCCAGTACTTC; CDR3 protein: CASSPGGRAQYF; V gene: TRBV11-3; clone size: .; J gene: TRBJ2-5; D gene: TRBD1
CDR3 DNA: TGTGCCAGCAGTTCTAGGGGCTCCAGGATAGTCCGCTACGAGCAGTACTTC; CDR3 protein: CASSSRGSRIVRYEQYF; V gene: TRBV6-2/TRBV6-3; clone size: .; J gene: TRBJ2-7; D gene: .
CDR3 DNA: TGTGCCAGCAGCTATTACTATCCGATCACAGGGGGAGGGACTGAAGCTTTCTTT; CDR3 protein: CASSYYYPITGGGTEAFF; V gene: TRBV28; clone size: .; J gene: TRBJ1-1; D gene: TRBD1
CDR3 DNA: TGCAGCGTTGAAAGGCTAGCGGGCTCCATTTACAATGAGCAGTTCTTC; CDR3 protein: CSVERLAGSIYNEQFF; V gene: TRBV29-1; clone size: .; J gene: TRBJ2-1; D gene: TRBD2
CDR3 DNA: TGTGCCAGCAGTTATTACAGTGATAGCAATCAGCCCCAGCATTTT; CDR3 protein: CASSYYSDSNQPQHF; V gene: TRBV6-6; clone size: .; J gene: TRBJ1-5; D gene: .
CDR3 DNA: TGTGCCAGCAGTTCTTACGCAAGAGGAGGCTACACCTTC; CDR3 protein: CASSSYARGGYTF; V gene: TRBV28; clone size: once; J gene: TRBJ1-2; D gene: .
CDR3 DNA: TGTGCCAGCAGACCTACAGGGGGAGGCTACGAGCAGTACTTC; CDR3 protein: CASRPTGGGYEQYF; V gene: TRBV7-2; clone size: .; J gene: TRBJ2-7; D gene: TRBD1
CDR3 DNA: TGCGCCAGCAGCCCCCTCAGCGGCACAGATACGCAGTATTTT; CDR3 protein: CASSPLSGTDTQYF; V gene: TRBV5-1; clone size: .; J gene: TRBJ2-3; D gene: .
CDR3 DNA: TGTGCCAGCAGCCCCGGACAGGGGAACACTGAAGCTTTCTTT; CDR3 protein: CASSPGQGNTEAFF; V gene: TRBV7-9; clone size: once; J gene: TRBJ1-1; D gene: TRBD1
CDR3 DNA: TGTGCCAGCAGCTTAGAGAGCCTCGGGGGGCTTGGAGAGACCCAGTACTTC; CDR3 protein: CASSLESLGGLGETQYF; V gene: TRBV11-2; clone size: .; J gene: TRBJ2-5; D gene: .
CDR3 DNA: TGTGCCACCAGCAGGGGACAGGAGGCGCGCTATGGCTACACCTTC; CDR3 protein: CATSRGQEARYGYTF; V gene: TRBV15; clone size: .; J gene: TRBJ1-2; D gene: TRBD1
CDR3 DNA: TGTGCCAGCAGAGTGAGCCCCCCGACCCAGTACTTC; CDR3 protein: CASRVSPPTQYF; V gene: TRBV6-4; clone size: .; J gene: TRBJ2-5; D gene: .
CDR3 DNA: TGTGCCAGCAGCTACCTTCGACAGGGACTCTATGGCTACACCTTC; CDR3 protein: CASSYLRQGLYGYTF; V gene: TRBV21-1; clone size: .; J gene: TRBJ1-2; D gene: .
CDR3 DNA: TGTGCCAGCAGCTGGGGGACAGGCGGGGTAACGGATACGCAGTATTTT; CDR3 protein: CASSWGTGGVTDTQYF; V gene: TRBV5-8; clone size: .; J gene: TRBJ2-3; D gene: TRBD1
CDR3 DNA: TGCGCCAGCAGCCAAGAGAGTTTTTACGAGCAGTACTTC; CDR3 protein: CASSQESFYEQYF; V gene: TRBV4-3; clone size: .; J gene: TRBJ2-7; D gene: .
CDR3 DNA: TGCGCCAGCAGCCAAGGGCATATAATGAACACTGAAGCTTTCTTT; CDR3 protein: CASSQGHIMNTEAFF; V gene: TRBV4-1; clone size: .; J gene: TRBJ1-1; D gene: .
CDR3 DNA: TGTGCCAGCAGCTTAAAACAGGGGGGTGAAGCTTTCTTT; CDR3 protein: CASSLKQGGEAFF; V gene: TRBV7-2; clone size: .; J gene: TRBJ1-1; D gene: TRBD1
CDR3 DNA: TGTGCCAGCAGCGAATCTCCCCAACTAGCGGGACAAGAGACCCAGTACTTC; CDR3 protein: CASSESPQLAGQETQYF; V gene: TRBV9; clone size: once; J gene: TRBJ2-5; D gene: TRBD2
CDR3 DNA: TGTGCCAGCAGCGTCCCGACAGGGATCTCCTATGGCTACACCTTC; CDR3 protein: CASSVPTGISYGYTF; V gene: TRBV5-4; clone size: once; J gene: TRBJ1-2; D gene: TRBD1
CDR3 DNA: TGTGCCACCAGTGTACTAGCGGGAGTAGGTGAGCAGTTCTTC; CDR3 protein: CATSVLAGVGEQFF; V gene: TRBV24-1; clone size: .; J gene: TRBJ2-1; D gene: TRBD2
CDR3 DNA: TGTGCCAGCAGGGCCGGGACAGGGGCCGGTAGAACTGAAGCTTTCTTT; CDR3 protein: CASRAGTGAGRTEAFF; V gene: TRBV28; clone size: .; J gene: TRBJ1-1; D gene: TRBD1
CDR3 DNA: TGTGCCACCAGTGAGTACAGGGGCACAGATACGCAGTATTTT; CDR3 protein: CATSEYRGTDTQYF; V gene: TRBV24-1; clone size: .; J gene: TRBJ2-3; D gene: .
CDR3 DNA: TGTGCCAGCAGTCGACTACAGCTTCCCCTCCACTTT; CDR3 protein: CASSRLQLPLHF; V gene: TRBV28; clone size: .; J gene: TRBJ1-6; D gene: .
CDR3 DNA: TGTGCCAGCAGCTTAGGTGCCCCCACGGGCGGGGAGCTGTTTTTT; CDR3 protein: CASSLGAPTGGELFF; V gene: TRBV11-2; clone size: .; J gene: TRBJ2-2; D gene: .
CDR3 DNA: TGTGCCAGCAGCTCACTGGGACAGGGTAAGGGCTACACCTTC; CDR3 protein: CASSSLGQGKGYTF; V gene: TRBV11-2; clone size: .; J gene: TRBJ1-2; D gene: TRBD1